The 15 T cell receptor beta chains below come from one sample, sequenced in a study of T cells after yellow fever vaccination. Using its own MiXCR run on the 5' RACE reads, TCRdb lists one record per CDR3 protein. The sample lists 500,000 to 550,000 distinct CDR3 sequences; about a fifth were seen once. Here the sequenced sample was PBMCs, taken roughly 23 days after the first yellow fever vaccination. These receptors came from a man aged 18 to 35 who received the YFV17D yellow fever vaccine.

V usage is TRBV18 and J usage is TRBJ2-5; D unresolved. The CDR3 loop spans 14 amino acids. V gave up 3 bases and J gave up 7 bases, with 15 bases separating them. Germline V gives CDR1 KGHSH, CDR2 LQKENI. This CDR3 reads CASSPSMSSGTQYF. The DNA of the CDR3 is TGTGCCAGCTCACCGTCCATGTCCTCCGGGACCCAGTACTTC. Using reference TRBV18 and TRBJ2-5 for the parts outside the CDR3, the full variable domain is NAGVMQNPRHLVRRRGQEARLRCSPMKGHSHVYWYRQLPEEGLKFMVYLQKENIIDESGMPKERFSAEFPKEGPSILRIQQVVRGDSAAYFCASSPSMSSGTQYFGPGTRLLVL.

This clonotype was detected only a few times. The chain employs TRBV20-1 and TRBJ1-2, with TRBD1 matching 9 bases. The CDR3 spans 16 residues. The germline CDR1 and CDR2 sequences are DFQATT and SNEGSKA (reference sequence). V trimming: 6 bases; J trimming: 0 bases; junction bases outside the gene matches: 11. The CDR3 loop reads CSAPGQGPGANYGYTF. For the CDR3, the DNA is TGCAGTGCCCCCGGACAGGGGCCCGGTGCTAACTATGGCTACACCTTC.

This clonotype showed up just a few times. V gene TRBV7-3 combines with J gene TRBJ2-7; tentatively, D is TRBD1 (5 bases). In germline, CDR1 is SGHTA, CDR2 FQGTGA. CDR3 length equals 13 residues. V shed 7 bases and J shed 5 bases, with 15 bases lying between them. For the CDR3, the DNA is TGTGCCAGCATCCAGGCAGGGAAGAACGAGCAGTACGTC. It specifies CASIQAGKNEQYV.

This clonotype came up many times. V and J are TRBV5-1 and TRBJ2-3; 11 bases align to TRBD2. The CDR3 loop spans 14 amino acids. After removal of 3 bases from V and 3 bases from J, the junction contained 0 bases not matched to a gene. Germline V gene lookup returns CDR1 SGHRS and CDR2 YFSETQ. CDR3 in amino acids: CASSSSGGTDTQYF. CDR3 nucleotide sequence: TGCGCCAGCAGCTCTAGCGGGGGGACAGATACGCAGTATTTT.

This clonotype was observed a handful of times. This chain connects TRBV7-2 to TRBJ1-6; the D gene is possibly TRBD1 (5 bases). CDR3 length: 15 amino acids. With 7 bases removed from V and 5 bases from J, the gap between germline ends came to 15 bases. Per germline, CDR1 SGHTA and CDR2 FQGNSA. The CDR3 region is CASTPTTDHNSPLHF. The DNA of the CDR3 is TGTGCCAGCACTCCCACGACAGACCATAATTCACCCCTCCACTTT.

This clonotype has a handful of counts. V usage is TRBV7-8 and J usage is TRBJ2-1; TRBD2 aligns across 10 bases. The CDR3 is 18 amino acids. Losses at the gene ends were 1 base for V and 5 bases for J; bases not matched to a gene: 11. Germline lookup yields CDR1 SGHVS and CDR2 FQNEAQ. The CDR3 here is CASSLDPLAGGKNNEQFF. DNA of the CDR3: TGTGCCAGCAGCTTAGACCCTTTAGCGGGGGGCAAAAACAATGAGCAGTTCTTC.

This rearrangement joins TRBV7-6 to TRBJ1-5; 11 nucleotides line up with TRBD1. There are 15 residues in the CDR3. The germline CDR1 and CDR2 sequences are SGHVS and FNYEAQ. Losses at the gene ends were 0 bases for V and 6 bases for J; bases not matched to a gene: 1. For the CDR3, the DNA is TGTGCCAGCAGCTTAGCGGGGACAGGGGGTCAGCCCCAGCATTTT. Its protein product is CASSLAGTGGQPQHF.

J is TRBJ2-7 and V is TRBV15; D is undetermined. V lost 2 bases to trimming and J lost 0 bases, with 8 bases between them. CDR1 and CDR2 from the germline V gene are LNHNV and YYDKDF (reference sequence). This CDR3 spans 14 amino acids. In nucleotides, the CDR3 is TGTGCCACCAGCAGAATTGGATTCTCCTACGAGCAGTACTTC. Translating gives CATSRIGFSYEQYF.

The genes are TRBV20-1 and TRBJ1-2; D perhaps matches TRBD1 (6 bases). V lost 3 bases and J 3 bases, leaving 11 bases between the germline ends. This CDR3 is built from 13 residues. Per germline, CDR1 DFQATT and CDR2 SNEGSKA (reference sequence). CDR3 nucleotides: TGCAGTGCTAGCCTCCCAGGGGACTATGGCTACACCTTC. It specifies CSASLPGDYGYTF.

V gene TRBV7-8 combines with J gene TRBJ2-6, with 8 bases identical to TRBD2. The CDR3 extends over 20 amino acids. Germline assignment: CDR1 SGHVS and CDR2 FQNEAQ. V was clipped by 0 bases and J by 4 bases; unmatched bases: 14. CDR3 residues: CASSLAHRLRGLGGANVLTF. The CDR3 DNA reads TGTGCCAGCAGCTTAGCGCACCGACTTCGGGGACTAGGCGGGGCCAACGTCCTGACTTTC.

The J gene is TRBJ1-4, the V gene TRBV18; the D is unclear. V shed 0 bases and J shed 8 bases, with 10 bases lying between them. The germline V gene encodes CDR1 KGHSH and CDR2 LQKENI. The CDR3 covers 14 residues. The CDR3 loop is CASSPPLRVEKLFF. In DNA form, the CDR3 reads TGTGCCAGCTCACCACCGTTAAGGGTCGAAAAACTGTTTTTT.

This clonotype was recorded only once. In DNA, the CDR3 is TGTGCCAGCAGCCCCGGACAGGGAAGTAATTCACCCCTCCACTTT. Residues: CASSPGQGSNSPLHF. The chain uses TRBV7-2 and TRBJ1-6; TRBD1 matches 8 bases. Germline V gene data show CDR1 as SGHTA and CDR2 as FQGNSA. The V segment lost 5 bases and the J segment 6 bases; nucleotides outside the gene matches: 6. The CDR3 is 15 residues long.

In this sample, this clonotype turned up a few times. This sequence joins TRBV13 and TRBJ2-2, with TRBD2 as a possible D gene (6 bases). The V and J ends lost 0 bases and 3 bases respectively, with 11 bases between them. CDR3 length: 16 residues. Per the germline V gene, CDR1 is PRHDT and CDR2 is FYEKMQ (reference sequence). The CDR3 loop reads CASSLGFGGYTGELFF. The CDR3 DNA reads as TGTGCCAGCAGCTTAGGTTTCGGGGGATACACCGGGGAGCTGTTTTTT.

The V call is TRBV10-1, the J call TRBJ2-7; TRBD2 matches 14 bases. The junction had 6 bases not matched to a gene; V was cut back by 5 bases and J by 0 bases. The CDR3 length is 17 residues. The germline V gene has CDR1 WNHNN and CDR2 SYGVQD (reference sequence). The CDR3 bases are TGCGCCAGCAGTCGGCCGGGACTAGCGGGGGTCTCCTACGAGCAGTACTTC. It translates to CASSRPGLAGVSYEQYF.

This clonotype was found a few times. The chain joins TRBV20-1 to TRBJ2-5, with TRBD1 matching over 8 bases. Germline trimming cut 2 bases from V and 4 bases from J; bases unmatched to any gene: 3. This CDR3 has 13 amino acids. Germline V gene data show CDR1 as DFQATT and CDR2 as SNEGSKA (reference sequence). The CDR3 DNA reads as TGCAGTGCTAGATTCAGGGGGCGAGAGACCCAGTACTTC. It specifies CSARFRGRETQYF.